The clone carrying this TCR beta chain was detected only a few times. Antigen: not known. These data belong to a study of T cells after yellow fever vaccination. The CDR3 has 16 residues. Germline CDR1 MGHRA, CDR2 YSYEKL. The J segment lost 5 bases and the V segment lost 1 base, leaving 8 bases of the junction unmatched. Study-wide results and caveats: Clones that expanded after primary vaccination mostly reappeared after the booster (roughly 96% CD4, 75% to 90% CD8). Of the clonotypes, a small share occurred in both CD4 and CD8 compartments.

From the 5' RACE reads, TCRdb called clonotypes with MiXCR, one entry per CDR3 protein. The data contain approximately 300,000 distinct CDR3 sequences, about 9.5% of them seen just once; the ten biggest clones take up about 20%. The receptor's source is a man in his late teens or twenties who received the YFV17D yellow fever vaccine. V is TRBV4-1 and J is TRBJ2-5, with 9 bases lining up with TRBD2. The input for sequencing was PBMCs, taken on the day of the first yellow fever vaccination. The CDR3 spells CASSQGVPSGEETQYF. The CDR3, as DNA: TGCGCCAGCAGCCAAGGCGTTCCTAGCGGGGAGGAGACCCAGTACTTC.